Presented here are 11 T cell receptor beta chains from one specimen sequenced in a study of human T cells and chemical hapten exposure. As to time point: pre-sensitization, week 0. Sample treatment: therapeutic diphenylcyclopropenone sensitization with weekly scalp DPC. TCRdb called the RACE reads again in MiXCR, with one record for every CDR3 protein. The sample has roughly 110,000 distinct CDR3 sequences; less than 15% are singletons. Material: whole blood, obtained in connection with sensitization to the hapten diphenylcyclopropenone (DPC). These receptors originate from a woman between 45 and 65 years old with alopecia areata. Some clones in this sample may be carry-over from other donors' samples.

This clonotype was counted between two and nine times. CDR3 sequence: CASTKRGGGSYNEQFF. CDR3 sequence (DNA): TGTGCCAGCACCAAAAGGGGGGGCGGCTCCTACAATGAGCAGTTCTTC. This chain uses TRBV6-6 with TRBJ2-1, with D possibly matching TRBD2 (7 bases). The germline gives CDR1 MNHNY, CDR2 SVGAGI (reference sequence). The CDR3 consists of 16 residues. Trimming left V 7 bases short and J 0 bases short, with 16 bases between.

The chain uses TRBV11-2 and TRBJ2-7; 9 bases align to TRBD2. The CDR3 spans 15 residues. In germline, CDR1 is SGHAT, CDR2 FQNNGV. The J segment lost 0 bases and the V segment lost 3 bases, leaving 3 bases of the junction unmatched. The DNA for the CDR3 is TGTGCCAGCAGCTTCGGACTAGCGAGCTCCTACGAGCAGTACTTC. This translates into CASSFGLASSYEQYF.

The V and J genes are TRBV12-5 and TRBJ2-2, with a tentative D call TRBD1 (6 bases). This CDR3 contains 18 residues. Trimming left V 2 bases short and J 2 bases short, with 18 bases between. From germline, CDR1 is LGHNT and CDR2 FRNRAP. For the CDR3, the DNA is TGTGCTAGTGGTTTGAGGATGCTGGACAGCCCTAACACCGGGGAGCTGTTTTTT. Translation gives CASGLRMLDSPNTGELFF.

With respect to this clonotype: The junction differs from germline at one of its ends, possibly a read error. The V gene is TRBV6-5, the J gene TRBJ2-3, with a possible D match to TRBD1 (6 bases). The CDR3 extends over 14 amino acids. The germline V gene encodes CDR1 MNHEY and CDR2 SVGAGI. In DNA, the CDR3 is TGTGCCAGCAGTTATAGGGGGAGCATAGATACGCAGTATTTT. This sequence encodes CASSYRGSIDTQYF.

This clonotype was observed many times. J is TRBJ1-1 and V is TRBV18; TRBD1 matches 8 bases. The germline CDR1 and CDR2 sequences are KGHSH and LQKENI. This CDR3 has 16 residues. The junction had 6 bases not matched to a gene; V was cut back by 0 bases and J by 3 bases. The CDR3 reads CASSPPGRGRYTEAFF. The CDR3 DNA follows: TGTGCCAGCTCACCACCGGGCAGGGGGCGCTACACTGAAGCTTTCTTT. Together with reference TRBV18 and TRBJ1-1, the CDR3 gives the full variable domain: NAGVMQNPRHLVRRRGQEARLRCSPMKGHSHVYWYRQLPEEGLKFMVYLQKENIIDESGMPKERFSAEFPKEGPSILRIQQVVRGDSAAYFCASSPPGRGRYTEAFFGQGTRLTVV.

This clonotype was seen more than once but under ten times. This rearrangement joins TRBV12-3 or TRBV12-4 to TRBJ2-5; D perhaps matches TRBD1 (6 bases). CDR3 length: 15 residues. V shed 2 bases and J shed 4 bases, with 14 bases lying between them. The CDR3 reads CASSLSQGARETQYF. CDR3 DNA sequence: TGTGCCAGCAGTTTATCACAGGGCGCGAGAGAGACCCAGTACTTC.

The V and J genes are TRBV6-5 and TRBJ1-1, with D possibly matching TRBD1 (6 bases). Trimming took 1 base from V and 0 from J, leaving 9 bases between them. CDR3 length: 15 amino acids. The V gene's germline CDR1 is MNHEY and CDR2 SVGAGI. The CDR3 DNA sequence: TGTGCCAGCAGTTACTTGGGGACATTGAACACTGAAGCTTTCTTT. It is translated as CASSYLGTLNTEAFF.

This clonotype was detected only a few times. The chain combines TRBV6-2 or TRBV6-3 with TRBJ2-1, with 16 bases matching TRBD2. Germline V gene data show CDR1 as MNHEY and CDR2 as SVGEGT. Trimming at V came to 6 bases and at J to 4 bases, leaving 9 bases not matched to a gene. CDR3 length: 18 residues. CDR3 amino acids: CASSRQGLAGGPYNEQFF. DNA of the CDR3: TGTGCCAGCAGCCGGCAGGGACTAGCGGGGGGGCCGTACAATGAGCAGTTCTTC.

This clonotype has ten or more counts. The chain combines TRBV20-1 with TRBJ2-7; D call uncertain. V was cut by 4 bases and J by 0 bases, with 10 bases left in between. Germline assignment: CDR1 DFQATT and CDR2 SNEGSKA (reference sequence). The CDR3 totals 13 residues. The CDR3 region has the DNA TGCAGTGCTAACGGACGGAACTCCTACGAGCAGTACTTC. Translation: CSANGRNSYEQYF.

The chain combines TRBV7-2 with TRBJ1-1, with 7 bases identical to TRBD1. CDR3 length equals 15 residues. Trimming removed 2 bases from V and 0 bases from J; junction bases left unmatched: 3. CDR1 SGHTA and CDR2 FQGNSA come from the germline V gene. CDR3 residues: CASSLNRGMNTEAFF. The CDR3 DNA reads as TGTGCCAGCAGCTTAAACAGGGGCATGAACACTGAAGCTTTCTTT.

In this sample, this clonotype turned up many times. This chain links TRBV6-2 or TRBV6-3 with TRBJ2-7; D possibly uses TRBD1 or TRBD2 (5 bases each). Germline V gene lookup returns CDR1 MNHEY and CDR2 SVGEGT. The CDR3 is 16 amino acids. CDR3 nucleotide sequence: TGTGCTGCAGGGCAGACTAAACACCGAGGGAGATACGAGCAGTACTTC. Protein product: CAAGQTKHRGRYEQYF.